This TCR beta chain was recovered during a study of cytomegalovirus exposure and HLA in healthy donors. As for the donors, each was a healthy bone marrow donor. Germline V gene data show CDR1 as SGHTA and CDR2 as FQGTGA. Trimming stripped 2 bases from V and 6 bases from J, with 11 bases between. The CDR3 spans 13 residues. This PCR relied on a set of 60 Vbeta primers and 13 Jbeta primers. TCRdb's copy holds only in-frame clones and misses some; the assay was immunoSEQ multiplex PCR. The sample's table shows roughly 35,000 clones. Study results and limitations: A missense DCLRE1C variant was associated with V- and J-gene trimming of TCR beta chains in a later analysis, and an independent cohort replicated the association. Using a false discovery rate of 0.05, a later analysis showed that 16,000 or so TCR beta sequences were associated with HLA alleles.

Note on this clone: No antigen is known for it.

Sample: PBMCs. This rearrangement joins TRBV7-3 to TRBJ2-7, with D maybe TRBD2 (6 bases). The TCR was taken from a woman aged 40 to 49 in good health and CMV-seropositive. CDR3 sequence (DNA): TGTGCCAGCAGCTTAGGGACTCAGCGCGAGCAGTACTTC. Its translation is CASSLGTQREQYF. The entire variable domain, with the rest obtained from reference TRBV7-3 and TRBJ2-7, is as follows: GAGVSQTPSNKVTEKGKYVELRCDPISGHTALYWYRQSLGQGPEFLIYFQGTGAADDSGLPNDRFFAVRPEGSVSTLKIQRTERGDSAVYLCASSLGTQREQYFGPGTRLTVT.